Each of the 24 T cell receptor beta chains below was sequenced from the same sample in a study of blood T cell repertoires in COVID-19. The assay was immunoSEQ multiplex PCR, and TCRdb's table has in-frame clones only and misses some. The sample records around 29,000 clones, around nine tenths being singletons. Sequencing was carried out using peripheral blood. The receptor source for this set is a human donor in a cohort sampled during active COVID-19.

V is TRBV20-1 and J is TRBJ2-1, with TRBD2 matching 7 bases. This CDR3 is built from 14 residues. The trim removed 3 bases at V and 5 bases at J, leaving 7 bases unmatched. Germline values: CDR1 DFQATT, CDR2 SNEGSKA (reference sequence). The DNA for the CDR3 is TGCAGTGCTAGTGTCGGGAGGTTGAACAATGAGCAGTTCTTC. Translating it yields CSASVGRLNNEQFF.

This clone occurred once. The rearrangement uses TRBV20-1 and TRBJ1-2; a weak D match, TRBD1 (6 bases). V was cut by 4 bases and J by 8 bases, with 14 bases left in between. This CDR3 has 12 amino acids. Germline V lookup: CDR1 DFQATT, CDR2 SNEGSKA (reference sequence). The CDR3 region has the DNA TGCAGTGCTAATGAACAGGGCCAAGGCTACACCTTC. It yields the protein CSANEQGQGYTF.

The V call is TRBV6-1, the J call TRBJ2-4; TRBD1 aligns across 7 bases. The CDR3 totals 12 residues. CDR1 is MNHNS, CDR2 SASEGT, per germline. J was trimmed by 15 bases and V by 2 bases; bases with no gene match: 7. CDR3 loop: CASSERDRLPYF. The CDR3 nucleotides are TGTGCCAGCAGTGAAAGGGACAGACTTCCGTACTTC.

The CDR3 region is CASSLGGQHYNEQFF. The CDR3 nucleotides are TGTGCCAGCAGCTTAGGGGGACAGCACTACAATGAGCAGTTCTTC. The rearrangement links TRBV7-9 to TRBJ2-1; 7 bases are a match to TRBD1. The CDR3 sequence is 15 residues long. The germline V gene encodes CDR1 SEHNR and CDR2 FQNEAQ (reference sequence). V was clipped by 1 base and J by 3 bases; unmatched bases: 3.

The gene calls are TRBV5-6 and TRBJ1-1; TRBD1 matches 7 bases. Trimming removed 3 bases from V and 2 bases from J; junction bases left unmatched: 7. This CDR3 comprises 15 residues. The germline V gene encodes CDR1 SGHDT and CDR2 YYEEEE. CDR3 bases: TGTGCCAGCAGCTACTACCGACAGGGAAACACTGAAGCTTTCTTT. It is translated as CASSYYRQGNTEAFF. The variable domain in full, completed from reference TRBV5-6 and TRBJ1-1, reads DAGVTQSPTHLIKTRGQQVTLRCSPKSGHDTVSWYQQALGQGPQFIFQYYEEEERQRGNFPDRFSGHQFPNYSSELNVNALLLGDSALYLCASSYYRQGNTEAFFGQGTRLTVV.

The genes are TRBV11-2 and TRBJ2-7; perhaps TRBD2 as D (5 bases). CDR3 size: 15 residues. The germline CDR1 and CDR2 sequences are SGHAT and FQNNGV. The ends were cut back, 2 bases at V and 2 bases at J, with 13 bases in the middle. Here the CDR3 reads CASSLLTGSTYEQYF. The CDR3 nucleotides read TGTGCCAGCAGCTTATTGACGGGATCAACCTACGAGCAGTACTTC.

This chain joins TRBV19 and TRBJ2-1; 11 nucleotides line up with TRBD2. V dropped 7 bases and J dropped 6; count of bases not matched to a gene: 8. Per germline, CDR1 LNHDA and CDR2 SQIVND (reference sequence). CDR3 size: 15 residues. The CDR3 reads CASMGLAVIANEQFF. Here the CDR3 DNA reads TGTGCCAGTATGGGACTAGCGGTAATAGCCAATGAGCAGTTCTTC. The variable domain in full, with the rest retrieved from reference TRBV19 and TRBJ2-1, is DGGITQSPKYLFRKEGQNVTLSCEQNLNHDAMYWYRQDPGQGLRLIYYSQIVNDFQKGDIAEGYSVSREKKESFPLTVTSAQKNPTAFYLCASMGLAVIANEQFFGPGTRLTVL.

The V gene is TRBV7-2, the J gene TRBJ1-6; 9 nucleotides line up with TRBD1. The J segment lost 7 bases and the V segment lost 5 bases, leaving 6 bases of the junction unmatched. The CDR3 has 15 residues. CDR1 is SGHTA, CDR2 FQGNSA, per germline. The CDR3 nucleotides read TGTGCCAGCAGCCCGCGGACAGGGGTAAATTCACCCCTCCACTTT. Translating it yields CASSPRTGVNSPLHF.

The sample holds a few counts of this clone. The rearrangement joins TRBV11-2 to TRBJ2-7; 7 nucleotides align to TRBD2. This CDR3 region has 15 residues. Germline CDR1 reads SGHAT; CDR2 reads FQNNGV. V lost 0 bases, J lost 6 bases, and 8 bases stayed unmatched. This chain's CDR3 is CASSLDAAGVGEQYF. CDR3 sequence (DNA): TGTGCCAGCAGCTTAGACGCCGCGGGAGTCGGCGAGCAGTACTTC.

The CDR3 DNA is TGTGCCAGCAGCGATACAGGGGGACGACCCTACGAGCAGTACTTC. Residues: CASSDTGGRPYEQYF. V usage is TRBV25-1 and J usage is TRBJ2-7; 8 nucleotides line up with TRBD1. Germline CDR1 reads MGHDK; CDR2 reads SYGVNS. The CDR3 has 15 residues. Unmatched junction bases numbered 9, after V lost 6 bases and J lost 2 bases.

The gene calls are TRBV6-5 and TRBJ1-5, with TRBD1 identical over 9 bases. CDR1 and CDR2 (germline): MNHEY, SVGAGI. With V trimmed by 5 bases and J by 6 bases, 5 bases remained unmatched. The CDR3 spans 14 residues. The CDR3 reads CASSPTGGGQPQHF. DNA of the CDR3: TGTGCCAGCAGTCCGACAGGGGGAGGTCAGCCCCAGCATTTT.

Here the CDR3 reads CASSFSPGRLDEQYF. In DNA, the CDR3 is TGTGCCAGCAGCTTCAGTCCCGGGAGACTCGACGAGCAGTACTTC. The chain links TRBV7-9 to TRBJ2-7; TRBD2 is a possible D gene (6 bases). Germline loops: CDR1 SEHNR, CDR2 FQNEAQ (reference sequence). The CDR3 is 15 amino acids. The V gene lost 3 bases and the J gene lost 5 bases, with 17 bases spanning the gap.

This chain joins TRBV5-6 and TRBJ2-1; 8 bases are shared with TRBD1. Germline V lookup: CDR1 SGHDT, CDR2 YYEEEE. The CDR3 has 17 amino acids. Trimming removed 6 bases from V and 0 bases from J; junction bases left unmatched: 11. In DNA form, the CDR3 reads TGTGCCAGCACCGGGACAGGAGTTTTGAGCTCCTACAATGAGCAGTTCTTC. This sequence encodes CASTGTGVLSSYNEQFF.

CDR3 DNA: TGTGCCAGCAGTTACCTCGGGACAACCCTTTACAACACCATATATTTT. Translated: CASSYLGTTLYNTIYF. The chain employs TRBV6-2 or TRBV6-3 and TRBJ1-3; D may be TRBD1 (6 bases). V gave up 2 bases and J gave up 7 bases, with 18 bases separating them. This CDR3 is built from 16 residues. CDR1 and CDR2 (germline): MNHEY, SVGEGT.

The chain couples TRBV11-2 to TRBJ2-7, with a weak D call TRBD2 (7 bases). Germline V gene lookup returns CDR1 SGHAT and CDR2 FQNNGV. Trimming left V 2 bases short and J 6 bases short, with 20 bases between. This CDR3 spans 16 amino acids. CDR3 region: CASSLSGGGQRGEQYF. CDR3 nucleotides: TGTGCCAGCAGCTTATCCGGCGGGGGCCAACGAGGCGAGCAGTACTTC.

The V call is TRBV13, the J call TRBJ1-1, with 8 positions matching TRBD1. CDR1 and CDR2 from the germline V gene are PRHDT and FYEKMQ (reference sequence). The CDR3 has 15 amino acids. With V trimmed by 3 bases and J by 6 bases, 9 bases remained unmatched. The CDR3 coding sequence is TGTGCCAGCAGCTTTAGGACAGGGCGTCGATCTGAAGCTTTCTTT. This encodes CASSFRTGRRSEAFF.

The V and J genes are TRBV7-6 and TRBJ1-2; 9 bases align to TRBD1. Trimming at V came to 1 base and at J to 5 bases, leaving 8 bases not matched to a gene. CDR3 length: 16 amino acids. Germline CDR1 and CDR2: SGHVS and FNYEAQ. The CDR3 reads CASSLGTGAVTYGYTF. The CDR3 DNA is TGTGCCAGCAGCTTAGGGACAGGGGCGGTTACTTATGGCTACACCTTC.

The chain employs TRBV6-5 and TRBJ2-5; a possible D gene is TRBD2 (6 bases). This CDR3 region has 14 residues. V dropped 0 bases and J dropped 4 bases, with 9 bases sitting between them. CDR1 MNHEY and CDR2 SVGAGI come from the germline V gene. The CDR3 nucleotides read TGTGCCAGCAGTTACTCGGGGGGTACAGAGACCCAGTACTTC. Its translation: CASSYSGGTETQYF.

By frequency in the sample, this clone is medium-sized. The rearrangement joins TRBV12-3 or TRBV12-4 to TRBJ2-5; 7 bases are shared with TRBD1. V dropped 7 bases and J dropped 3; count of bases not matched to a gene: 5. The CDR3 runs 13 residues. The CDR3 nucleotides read TGTGCCAGCACCCTAGGGACAGAAGAGACCCAGTACTTC. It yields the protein CASTLGTEETQYF.

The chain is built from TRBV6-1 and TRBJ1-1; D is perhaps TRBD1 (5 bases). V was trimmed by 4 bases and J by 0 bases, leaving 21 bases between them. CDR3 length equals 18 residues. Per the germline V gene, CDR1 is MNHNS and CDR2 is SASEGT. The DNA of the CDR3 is TGTGCCAGCAGTGCAAAACCACCCGCGACAGACTTGAACACTGAAGCTTTCTTT. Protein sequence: CASSAKPPATDLNTEAFF.

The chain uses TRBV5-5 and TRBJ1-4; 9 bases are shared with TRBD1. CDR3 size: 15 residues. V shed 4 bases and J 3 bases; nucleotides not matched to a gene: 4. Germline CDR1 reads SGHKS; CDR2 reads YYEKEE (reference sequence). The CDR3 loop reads CASSGGTGPNEKLFF. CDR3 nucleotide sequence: TGTGCCAGCAGCGGGGGGACAGGGCCTAATGAAAAACTGTTTTTT.

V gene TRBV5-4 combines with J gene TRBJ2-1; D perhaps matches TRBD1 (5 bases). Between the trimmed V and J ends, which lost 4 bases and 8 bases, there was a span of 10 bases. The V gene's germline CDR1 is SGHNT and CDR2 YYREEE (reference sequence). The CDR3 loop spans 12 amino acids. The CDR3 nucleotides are TGTGCCAGCAGCCACATAGGGGATGAGCAGTTCTTC. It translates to CASSHIGDEQFF.

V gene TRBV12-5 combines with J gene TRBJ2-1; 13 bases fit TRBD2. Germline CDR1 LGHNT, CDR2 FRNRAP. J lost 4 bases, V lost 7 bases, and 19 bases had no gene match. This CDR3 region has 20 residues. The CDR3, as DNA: TGTGCTAGTGCCAGGACTAGCGGGAGCAATGTCCCCGAGAGATACAATGAGCAGTTCTTC. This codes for CASARTSGSNVPERYNEQFF.

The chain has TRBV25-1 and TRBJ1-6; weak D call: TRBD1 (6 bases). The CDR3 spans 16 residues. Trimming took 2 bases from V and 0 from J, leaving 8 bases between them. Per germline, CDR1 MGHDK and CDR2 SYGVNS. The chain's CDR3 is CASSEGGSSYNSPLHF. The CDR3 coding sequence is TGTGCCAGCAGTGAAGGGGGCAGCTCCTATAATTCACCCCTCCACTTT.